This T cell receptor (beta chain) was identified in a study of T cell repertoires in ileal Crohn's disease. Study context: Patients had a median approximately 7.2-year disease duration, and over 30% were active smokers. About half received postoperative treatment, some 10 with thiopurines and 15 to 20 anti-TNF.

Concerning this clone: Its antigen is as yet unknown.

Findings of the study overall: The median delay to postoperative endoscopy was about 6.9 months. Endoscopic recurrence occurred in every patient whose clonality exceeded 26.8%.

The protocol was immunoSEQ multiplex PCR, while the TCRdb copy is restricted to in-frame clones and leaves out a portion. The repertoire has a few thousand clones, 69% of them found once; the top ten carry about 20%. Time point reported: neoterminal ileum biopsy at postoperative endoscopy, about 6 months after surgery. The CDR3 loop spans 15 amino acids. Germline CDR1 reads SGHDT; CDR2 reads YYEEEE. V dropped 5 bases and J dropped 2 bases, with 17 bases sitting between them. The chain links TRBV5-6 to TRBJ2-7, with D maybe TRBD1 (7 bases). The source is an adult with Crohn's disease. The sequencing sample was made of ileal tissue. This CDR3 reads CASSPGQEGAYEQYF. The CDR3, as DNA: TGTGCCAGCAGTCCCGGACAGGAGGGAGCCTACGAGCAGTACTTC. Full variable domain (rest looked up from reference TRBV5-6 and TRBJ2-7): DAGVTQSPTHLIKTRGQQVTLRCSPKSGHDTVSWYQQALGQGPQFIFQYYEEEERQRGNFPDRFSGHQFPNYSSELNVNALLLGDSALYLCASSPGQEGAYEQYFGPGTRLTVT.